The sequence of this T cell receptor beta chain was determined in a study of T-cell reconstitution after alpha-beta-depleted transplantation in children. Germline assignment: CDR1 LNHDA and CDR2 SQIVND (reference sequence). Trimming pared 5 bases from V and 5 bases from J, leaving 13 bases between. This CDR3 has 14 amino acids. Overall study findings and caveats: About two months after transplant, alpha-beta T cells reportedly came from several hundred expanded graft clones. Day-60 TCRbeta diversity that was high in some patients was derived from surviving recipient T cells and thymic progenitors. T cells produced anew were the main source of T-cell counts and diversity one year after transplant.

Comment on this clonotype: The antigen is undetermined.

Construction of the TCRbeta library involved unique molecular identifiers. TCRdb ran MiXCR on the PCR reads and lists one entry per CDR3 protein. The data contain around 300,000 distinct CDR3 sequences, around 25% of them singletons. The material was PBMCs, mostly from graft donor cells, obtained 180 days after TCRalphabeta/CD19-depleted stem cell transplant. V is TRBV19 and J is TRBJ2-1; D is possibly TRBD1 or TRBD2 (5 bases each). This TCR came from a male patient between 10 and 17 years old who had a stem cell transplant for acute lymphoblastic leukemia, so the T cells may come from the graft donor. In nucleotides, the CDR3 is TGTGCCAGTAGTGTAGGGACCTTCCACAATGAGCAGTTCTTC. Encoded protein: CASSVGTFHNEQFF. The complete variable domain, with remaining parts taken from reference TRBV19 and TRBJ2-1, reads DGGITQSPKYLFRKEGQNVTLSCEQNLNHDAMYWYRQDPGQGLRLIYYSQIVNDFQKGDIAEGYSVSREKKESFPLTVTSAQKNPTAFYLCASSVGTFHNEQFFGPGTRLTVL.